One TCR beta chain is described in this entry. The assay was immunoSEQ multiplex PCR, and TCRdb's table has in-frame clones only and misses some. The sample records tens of thousands of clones, around 88% being singletons. Germline lookup yields CDR1 MNHNY and CDR2 SVGAGI (reference sequence). The trim removed 5 bases at V and 9 bases at J, leaving 15 bases unmatched. The CDR3 totals 16 residues. The sample is drawn from a study of neoadjuvant anti-PD-1 for oral cavity cancer. Across the study: Nivolumab at 3 mg/kg was mostly given biweekly, three to four doses, pre-surgery. Around day 43, patients without progression received a fourth nivolumab dose before surgery.

These oral cavity squamous cell carcinomas were HPV-negative and locally advanced. Blood cells were analyzed directly, without culture or expansion. The chain is built from TRBV6-6 and TRBJ2-3, with TRBD1 matching over 9 bases. This specimen consisted of PBMCs, obtained before nivolumab (anti-PD-1) treatment. This receptor was obtained from a person aged 40 to 85 with oral cavity squamous cell carcinoma. CDR3 sequence reads: CASSVLQGAQMETQYF. The DNA of the CDR3 is TGTGCCAGCAGTGTACTACAGGGGGCGCAGATGGAGACGCAGTATTTT.